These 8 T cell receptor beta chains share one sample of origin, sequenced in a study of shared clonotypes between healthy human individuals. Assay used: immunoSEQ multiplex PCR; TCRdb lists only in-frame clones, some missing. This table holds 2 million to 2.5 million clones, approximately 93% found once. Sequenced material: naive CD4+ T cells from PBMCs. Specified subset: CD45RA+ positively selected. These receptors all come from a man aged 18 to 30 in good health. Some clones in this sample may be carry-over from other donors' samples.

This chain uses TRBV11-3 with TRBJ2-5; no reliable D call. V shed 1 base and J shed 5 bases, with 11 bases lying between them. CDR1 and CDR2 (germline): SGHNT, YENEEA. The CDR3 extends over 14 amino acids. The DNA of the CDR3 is TGTGCCAGCAGCTTAGCTGACTCGAGCGAGACCCAGTACTTC. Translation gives CASSLADSSETQYF.

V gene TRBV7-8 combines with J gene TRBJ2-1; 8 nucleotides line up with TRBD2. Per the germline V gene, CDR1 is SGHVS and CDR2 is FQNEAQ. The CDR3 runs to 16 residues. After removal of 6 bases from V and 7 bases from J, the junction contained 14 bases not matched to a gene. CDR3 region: CASRPPAGGPWNEQFF. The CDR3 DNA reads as TGTGCCAGCAGGCCGCCTGCGGGAGGACCTTGGAATGAGCAGTTCTTC.

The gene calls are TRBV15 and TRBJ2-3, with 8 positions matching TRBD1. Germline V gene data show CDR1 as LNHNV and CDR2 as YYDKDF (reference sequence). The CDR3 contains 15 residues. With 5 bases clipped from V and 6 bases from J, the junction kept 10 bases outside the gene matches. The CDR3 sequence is CATSYRDRLMDTQYF. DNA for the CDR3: TGTGCCACCAGCTACCGGGACAGGCTCATGGATACGCAGTATTTT.

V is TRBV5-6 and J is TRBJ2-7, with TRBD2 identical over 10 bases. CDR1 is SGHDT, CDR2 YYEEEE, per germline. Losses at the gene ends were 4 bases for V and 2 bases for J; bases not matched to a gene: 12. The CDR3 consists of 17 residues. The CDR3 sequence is CASSPPGLAQDAYEQYF. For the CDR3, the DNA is TGTGCCAGCAGCCCGCCGGGACTAGCGCAGGACGCCTACGAGCAGTACTTC.

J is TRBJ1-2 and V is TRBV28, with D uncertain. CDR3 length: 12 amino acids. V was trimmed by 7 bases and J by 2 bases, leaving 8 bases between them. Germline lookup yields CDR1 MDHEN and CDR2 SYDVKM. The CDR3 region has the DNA TGTGCCAGCAAGGTAGTGAACTATGGCTACACCTTC. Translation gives CASKVVNYGYTF.

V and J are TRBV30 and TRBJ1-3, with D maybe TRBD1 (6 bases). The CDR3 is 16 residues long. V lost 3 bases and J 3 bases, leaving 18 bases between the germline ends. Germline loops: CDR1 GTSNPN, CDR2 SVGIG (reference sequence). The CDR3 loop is CAWRSPGTLLGNTIYF. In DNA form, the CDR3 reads TGTGCCTGGAGGAGTCCGGGGACACTACTTGGAAACACCATATATTTT.

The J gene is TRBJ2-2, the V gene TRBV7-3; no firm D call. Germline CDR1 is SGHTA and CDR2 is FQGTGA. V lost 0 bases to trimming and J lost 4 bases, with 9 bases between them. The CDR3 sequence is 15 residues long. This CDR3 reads CASSLTLVGTGELFF. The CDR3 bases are TGTGCCAGCAGCTTAACCTTAGTGGGCACCGGGGAGCTGTTTTTT.

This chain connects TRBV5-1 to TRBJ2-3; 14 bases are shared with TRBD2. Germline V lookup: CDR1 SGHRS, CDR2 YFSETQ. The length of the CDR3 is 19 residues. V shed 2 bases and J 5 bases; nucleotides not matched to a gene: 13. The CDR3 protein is CASSFPGTSGSGVGDTQYF. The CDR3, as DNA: TGCGCCAGCAGCTTTCCCGGGACTAGCGGGAGTGGAGTTGGAGATACGCAGTATTTT.